Listed here are 18 T cell receptor beta chains from one sample, sequenced in a study of shared clonotypes between healthy human individuals. TCRdb's copy holds only in-frame clones and misses some; the assay was immunoSEQ multiplex PCR. The sample lists under 2,000,000 clones; approximately 94% were seen once. As defined, naive CD8 cells were CD45RO-negative and positively selected for CCR7, with terminally differentiated effector memory CD45RA+ cells excluded. Sequenced material: naive CD8+ T cells sorted from blood. The receptors shown here come from a man aged 18 to 30 in good health.

The count of this clone is one. The CDR3 spells CASSFDPGADPYEQYF. CDR3 DNA: TGTGCCAGCAGCTTCGACCCAGGCGCCGATCCCTACGAGCAGTACTTC. The gene calls are TRBV7-9 and TRBJ2-7; the D is unclear. The CDR3 runs to 16 residues. The V gene's germline CDR1 is SEHNR and CDR2 FQNEAQ (reference sequence). V was clipped by 3 bases and J by 2 bases, with 17 bases between them. Complete variable domain (other parts from reference TRBV7-9 and TRBJ2-7): DTGVSQNPRHKITKRGQNVTFRCDPISEHNRLYWYRQTLGQGPEFLTYFQNEAQLEKSRLLSDRFSAERPKGSFSTLEIQRTEQGDSAMYLCASSFDPGADPYEQYFGPGTRLTVT.

Details on this clone: Other nucleotide sequences from this sample produce the same CDR3. This chain joins TRBV7-9 and TRBJ2-7; TRBD1 matches at 8 bases. From germline, CDR1 is SEHNR and CDR2 FQNEAQ (reference sequence). V lost 5 bases and J lost 4; bases outside the gene matches: 4. The CDR3 covers 13 residues. CDR3 loop: CASSPGQGYEQYF. In nucleotides, the CDR3 is TGTGCCAGCAGCCCCGGACAGGGTTACGAGCAGTACTTC.

This chain uses TRBV5-6 with TRBJ2-1, with a tentative D call TRBD2 (5 bases). The CDR3 contains 15 residues. Germline loops: CDR1 SGHDT, CDR2 YYEEEE. Trimming left V 4 bases short and J 0 bases short, with 11 bases between. CDR3 nucleotides: TGTGCCAGCAGCACCGGGGAGAGCTCCTACAATGAGCAGTTCTTC. Translation: CASSTGESSYNEQFF.

The J gene is TRBJ1-6, the V gene TRBV10-2; D is unclear. The V and J ends lost 6 bases and 3 bases respectively, with 9 bases between them. The CDR3 is made up of 14 amino acids. Germline-derived CDR1 and CDR2 are WSHSY and SAAADI. The CDR3 DNA sequence: TGCGCCAGCAGGCCCGACGTCTATAATTCACCCCTCCACTTT. Translating gives CASRPDVYNSPLHF.

Of note for this clone: Other DNA sequences from this sample encode an identical CDR3 as well. The rearrangement links TRBV5-1 to TRBJ2-1; no firm D call. This CDR3 comprises 13 residues. V lost 0 bases to trimming and J lost 4 bases, with 5 bases between them. The germline V gene has CDR1 SGHRS and CDR2 YFSETQ. For the CDR3, the DNA is TGCGCCAGCAGCTTGGGGGCTTACAATGAGCAGTTCTTC. Encoded protein: CASSLGAYNEQFF.

The chain carries TRBV11-2 and TRBJ1-1, with D hard to call. The V gene lost 4 bases and the J gene lost 11 bases, with 11 bases spanning the gap. CDR1 is SGHAT, CDR2 FQNNGV, per germline. The CDR3 covers 11 residues. This CDR3 is CASSSPGVAFF. CDR3 nucleotide sequence: TGTGCCAGCAGCTCCCCGGGAGTGGCTTTCTTT.

The chain recombines TRBV29-1 with TRBJ1-2; weak D call: TRBD1 (6 bases). Germline V gene data show CDR1 as SQVTM and CDR2 as ANQGSEA. V dropped 3 bases and J dropped 6 bases, with 11 bases sitting between them. This CDR3 is built from 12 residues. This chain's CDR3 is CSVDPRGHGYTF. CDR3 coding DNA: TGCAGCGTTGACCCCAGGGGTCATGGCTACACCTTC.

The rearrangement uses TRBV9 and TRBJ1-1; no firm D call. The CDR3 contains 15 residues. The germline V gene has CDR1 SGDLS and CDR2 YYNGEE. Trimming cost V 9 bases and J 0 bases, with 18 bases left between them. CDR3 sequence (DNA): TGTGCCACCCGGGCAGTTCCTACTTTGAACACTGAAGCTTTCTTT. Its protein is CATRAVPTLNTEAFF.

The V and J genes are TRBV6-1 and TRBJ2-7; 9 nucleotides align to TRBD2. Trimming cost V 8 bases and J 0 bases; bases outside gene matches: 5. The CDR3 covers 14 residues. Per the germline V gene, CDR1 is MNHNS and CDR2 is SASEGT. Written as DNA, the CDR3 is TGTGCCAGCGGGCTAGCGGGGCACTCCTACGAGCAGTACTTC. Residues: CASGLAGHSYEQYF.

The V and J genes are TRBV13 and TRBJ2-5, with 8 bases lining up with TRBD1. CDR1 is PRHDT, CDR2 FYEKMQ, per germline (reference sequence). The CDR3 runs to 14 residues. V lost 3 bases to trimming and J lost 3 bases; unmatched junction nucleotides: 3. The CDR3 protein is CASSLTGDEETQYF. In DNA form, the CDR3 reads TGTGCCAGCAGCTTGACAGGGGACGAAGAGACCCAGTACTTC.

The chain joins TRBV5-4 to TRBJ1-2; 8 bases are a match to TRBD1. Germline V CDR1 and CDR2: SGHNT, YYREEE (reference sequence). Trimming removed 6 bases from V and 3 bases from J; junction bases left unmatched: 4. This CDR3 comprises 13 residues. In DNA, the CDR3 is TGTGCCAGCACCTCGGGACAGGACTATGGCTACACCTTC. Protein: CASTSGQDYGYTF. The whole variable domain, remainder taken from reference TRBV5-4 and TRBJ1-2, is ETGVTQSPTHLIKTRGQQVTLRCSSQSGHNTVSWYQQALGQGPQFIFQYYREEENGRGNFPPRFSGLQFPNYSSELNVNALELDDSALYLCASTSGQDYGYTFGSGTRLTVV.

V usage is TRBV5-1 and J usage is TRBJ1-1, with 8 bases aligning to TRBD1. V shed 4 bases, J shed 4 bases, and the junction held 12 bases outside the gene matches. This CDR3 has 16 amino acids. The germline V gene encodes CDR1 SGHRS and CDR2 YFSETQ. CDR3 sequence (DNA): TGCGCCAGCAGCCCCCCTAGACAGGGGAGCCCCACTGAAGCTTTCTTT. It is translated as CASSPPRQGSPTEAFF.

This CDR3 reads CASRGQGSEKLFF. The CDR3, as DNA: TGCGCCAGCCGGGGACAGGGCTCGGAAAAACTGTTTTTT. This rearrangement joins TRBV5-1 to TRBJ1-4, with 9 bases fitting TRBD1. The CDR3 consists of 13 residues. The V and J ends lost 7 bases and 8 bases, in that order; junction bases with no gene match: 6. Germline lookup yields CDR1 SGHRS and CDR2 YFSETQ.

This clone is a singleton in its sample. The chain joins TRBV18 to TRBJ2-1, with 10 bases fitting TRBD2. Germline trimming cut 8 bases from V and 0 bases from J; bases unmatched to any gene: 10. The CDR3 totals 17 residues. Germline CDR1 reads KGHSH; CDR2 reads LQKENI. CDR3 in amino acids: CASTRTSGKSSYNEQFF. In nucleotides, the CDR3 is TGTGCCAGCACCCGGACTAGCGGTAAGAGCTCCTACAATGAGCAGTTCTTC.

This sequence joins TRBV5-4 and TRBJ2-7, with 8 bases matching TRBD2. J gave up 1 base and V 7 bases, and 10 bases lay outside the gene matches. The length of the CDR3 is 15 residues. Germline lookup yields CDR1 SGHNT and CDR2 YYREEE (reference sequence). CDR3 sequence reads: CASWRELAESYEQYF. CDR3 nucleotide sequence: TGTGCCAGCTGGAGGGAACTAGCGGAGTCCTACGAGCAGTACTTC.

V is TRBV29-1 and J is TRBJ2-7; 8 nucleotides agree with TRBD2. V dropped 5 bases and J dropped 7; count of bases not matched to a gene: 4. Germline V gives CDR1 SQVTM, CDR2 ANQGSEA. The CDR3 is 11 residues long. The CDR3 bases are TGCAGCGTTCAGTCGGGAGGGGAGCAGTACTTC. Translated: CSVQSGGEQYF.

This chain links TRBV27 with TRBJ2-7, with D perhaps assigned TRBD1 or TRBD2 (5 bases each). This CDR3 region has 14 residues. The germline V and J ends were trimmed by 8 bases and 1 base, with 15 bases remaining between them. Germline V gives CDR1 MNHEY, CDR2 SMNVEV (reference sequence). This CDR3 reads CASGPMGESYEQYF. The CDR3 region has the DNA TGTGCCAGCGGCCCAATGGGGGAGTCCTACGAGCAGTACTTC.

This rearrangement joins TRBV2 to TRBJ2-7; D perhaps matches TRBD2 (7 bases). Germline CDR1 SNHLY, CDR2 FYNNEI. Trimming removed 0 bases from V and 5 bases from J, with 11 bases in between. This CDR3 is 14 amino acids long. The CDR3 DNA sequence: TGTGCCAGCAGTGAAGCGGGGGGGCCCGACGAGCAGTACTTC. Amino acid sequence: CASSEAGGPDEQYF.